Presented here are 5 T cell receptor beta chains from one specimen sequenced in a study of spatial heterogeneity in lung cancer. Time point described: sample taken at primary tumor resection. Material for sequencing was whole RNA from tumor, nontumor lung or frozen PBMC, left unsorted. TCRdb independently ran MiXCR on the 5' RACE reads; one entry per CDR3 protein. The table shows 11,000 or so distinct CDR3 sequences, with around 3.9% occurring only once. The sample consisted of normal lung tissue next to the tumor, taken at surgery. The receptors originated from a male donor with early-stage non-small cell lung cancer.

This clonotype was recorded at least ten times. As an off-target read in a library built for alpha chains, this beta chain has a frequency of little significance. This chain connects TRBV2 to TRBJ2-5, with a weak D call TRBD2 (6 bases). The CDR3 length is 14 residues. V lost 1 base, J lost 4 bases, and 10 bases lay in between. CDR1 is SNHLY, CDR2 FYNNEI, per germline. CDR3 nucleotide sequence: TGTGCCAGCAGTGAAGGGGGAGGTTCAGAGACCCAGTACTTC. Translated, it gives CASSEGGGSETQYF.

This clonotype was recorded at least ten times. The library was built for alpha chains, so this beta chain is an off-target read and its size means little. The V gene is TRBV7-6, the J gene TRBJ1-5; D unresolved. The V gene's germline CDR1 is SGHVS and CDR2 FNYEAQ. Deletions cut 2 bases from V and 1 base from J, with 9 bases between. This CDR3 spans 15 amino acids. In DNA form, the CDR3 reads TGTGCCAGCAGCTTAAGCCACGGAAGCAATCAGCCCCAGCATTTT. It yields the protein CASSLSHGSNQPQHF.

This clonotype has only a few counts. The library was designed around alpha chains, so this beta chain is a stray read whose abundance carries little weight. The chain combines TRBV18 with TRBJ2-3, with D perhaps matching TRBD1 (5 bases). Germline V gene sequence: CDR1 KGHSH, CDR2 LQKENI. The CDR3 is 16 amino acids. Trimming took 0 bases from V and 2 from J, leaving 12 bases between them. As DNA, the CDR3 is TGTGCCAGCTCACCACCGGCACGGACACTCACAGATACGCAGTATTTT. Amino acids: CASSPPARTLTDTQYF.

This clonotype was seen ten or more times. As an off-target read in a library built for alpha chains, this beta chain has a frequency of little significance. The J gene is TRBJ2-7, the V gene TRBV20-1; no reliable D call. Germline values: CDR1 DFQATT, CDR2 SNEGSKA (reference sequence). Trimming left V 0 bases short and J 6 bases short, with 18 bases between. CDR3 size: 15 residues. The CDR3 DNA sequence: TGCAGTGCTAGAGATCCGGCAGGCCCTGTGGGCGAGCAGTACTTC. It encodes CSARDPAGPVGEQYF.

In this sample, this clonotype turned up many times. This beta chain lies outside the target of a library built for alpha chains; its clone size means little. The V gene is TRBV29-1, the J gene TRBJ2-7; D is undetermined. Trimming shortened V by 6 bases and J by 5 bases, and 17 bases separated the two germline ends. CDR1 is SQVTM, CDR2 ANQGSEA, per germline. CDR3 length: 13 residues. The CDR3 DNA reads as TGCAGCGTCTCTGGTCCGCCCAGCAACGAGCAGTACTTC. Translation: CSVSGPPSNEQYF.